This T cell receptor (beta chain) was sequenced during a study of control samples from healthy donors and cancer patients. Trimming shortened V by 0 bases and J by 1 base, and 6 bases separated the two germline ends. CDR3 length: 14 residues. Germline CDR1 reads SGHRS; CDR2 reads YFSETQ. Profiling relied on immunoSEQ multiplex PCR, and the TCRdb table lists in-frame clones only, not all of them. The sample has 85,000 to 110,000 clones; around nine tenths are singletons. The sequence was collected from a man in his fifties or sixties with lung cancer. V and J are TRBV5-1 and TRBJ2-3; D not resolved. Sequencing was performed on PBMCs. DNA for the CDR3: TGCGCCAGCAGCTTGGAATCCGGCACAGATACGCAGTATTTT. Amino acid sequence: CASSLESGTDTQYF.